This TCR beta chain was captured in a study of shared clonotypes between healthy human individuals. CDR3 size: 12 residues. V was pared by 5 bases and J by 7 bases, with 8 bases between. CDR1 and CDR2 from the germline V gene are SGHTA and FQGNSA. Profiling relied on immunoSEQ multiplex PCR, and the TCRdb table lists in-frame clones only, not all of them. This sample has millions of clones, with 85% to 95% found just once. The sample holds one count of this clone. Its antigen is unidentified. Regarding the study as a whole: About 5% of naive CD4 clonotypes were shared across several donors. Though the depth was large, rarefaction showed that sorted-subset sequencing was incomplete. Non-shared clonotypes had lower generation probabilities than those shared by all four donors.

The chain couples TRBV7-2 to TRBJ2-2; D is perhaps TRBD1 or TRBD2 (5 bases each). The clonotype was recovered from a man between 18 and 29 years old in good health. The sequencing sample was made of naive CD4+ T cells sorted from blood. Subset defined: CD45RA+ positively selected. CDR3 bases: TGTGCCAGCAGCGTTGGGGGCGGGGAGCTGTTTTTT. This gives the protein CASSVGGGELFF.